These 10 T cell receptor beta chains were sequenced from one sample in a study of PD-1 blockade in classical Hodgkin lymphoma. Assay: immunoSEQ multiplex PCR; the TCRdb copy retains only in-frame clones and omits some. The sample has roughly 21,000 clones, around nine tenths seen once; the top ten hold over 6%. The sample's time point: newly diagnosed, previously untreated cHL patient sample. It was by magnetic negative selection that CD8+ T cells were isolated from thawed PBMCs. The sequencing input was CD8+ T cells from blood. Receptor source: a human donor with classical Hodgkin lymphoma.

The chain has TRBV18 and TRBJ2-4, with 8 bases matching TRBD2. The CDR3 has 17 amino acids. Germline lookup yields CDR1 KGHSH and CDR2 LQKENI. V gave up 2 bases and J gave up 2 bases; unmatched junction bases: 8. CDR3 coding DNA: TGTGCCAGCTCACCAACGACGACGGGGGGGCCCAAAAACATTCAGTACTTC. It specifies CASSPTTTGGPKNIQYF. The full variable domain, completed using reference TRBV18 and TRBJ2-4, is NAGVMQNPRHLVRRRGQEARLRCSPMKGHSHVYWYRQLPEEGLKFMVYLQKENIIDESGMPKERFSAEFPKEGPSILRIQQVVRGDSAAYFCASSPTTTGGPKNIQYFGAGTRLSVL.

This CDR3 is CASSMPGMREAQYF. For the CDR3, the DNA is TGTGCCAGTAGTATGCCAGGGATGCGGGAGGCCCAGTACTTC. V is TRBV19 and J is TRBJ2-5; 8 nucleotides line up with TRBD2. Germline loops: CDR1 LNHDA, CDR2 SQIVND (reference sequence). Trimming at V came to 3 bases and at J to 9 bases, leaving 9 bases not matched to a gene. This CDR3 contains 14 residues. Full variable domain (remainder filled in from reference TRBV19 and TRBJ2-5): DGGITQSPKYLFRKEGQNVTLSCEQNLNHDAMYWYRQDPGQGLRLIYYSQIVNDFQKGDIAEGYSVSREKKESFPLTVTSAQKNPTAFYLCASSMPGMREAQYFGPGTRLLVL.

The count of this clone is one. The chain combines TRBV6-4 with TRBJ2-7, with 7 bases lining up with TRBD2. The CDR3 is 17 residues long. CDR1 and CDR2 from the germline V gene are MRHNA and SNTAGT. V was clipped by 2 bases and J by 0 bases; unmatched bases: 10. CDR3 coding DNA: TGTGCCAGCAGTGACAATACTCGGGAGGAAACCTCCTACGAGCAGTACTTC. It is translated as CASSDNTREETSYEQYF.

CDR3 sequence (DNA): TGTGCCAGCAGCCATAGCGGGAGGGGGGACAATGAGCAGTTCTTC. Amino acid sequence: CASSHSGRGDNEQFF. The chain couples TRBV7-8 to TRBJ2-1, with 11 bases matching TRBD2. CDR3 length: 15 residues. V lost 5 bases, J lost 5 bases, and 5 bases stayed unmatched. Looked up from germline, CDR1 is SGHVS and CDR2 is FQNEAQ.

The chain is built from TRBV28 and TRBJ2-7; the D gene is possibly TRBD1 (5 bases). Trimming took off 4 bases at V and 1 base at J, with 14 bases between the two ends. This CDR3 is built from 15 residues. The germline V gene encodes CDR1 MDHEN and CDR2 SYDVKM. The CDR3 DNA follows: TGTGCCAGCAGTTACGGGCAGGGATGGTCCTACGAGCAGTACTTC. It specifies CASSYGQGWSYEQYF.

This chain links TRBV5-6 with TRBJ2-7; D unresolved. Germline V CDR1 and CDR2: SGHDT, YYEEEE. The CDR3 consists of 14 residues. V lost 4 bases, J lost 2 bases, and 13 bases lay in between. The CDR3 DNA reads as TGTGCCAGCAGCCTAAGGATGCGCCCCTACGAGCAGTACTTC. Its protein product is CASSLRMRPYEQYF. Using reference TRBV5-6 and TRBJ2-7 for the parts outside the CDR3, the full variable domain is DAGVTQSPTHLIKTRGQQVTLRCSPKSGHDTVSWYQQALGQGPQFIFQYYEEEERQRGNFPDRFSGHQFPNYSSELNVNALLLGDSALYLCASSLRMRPYEQYFGPGTRLTVT.

The chain has TRBV7-9 and TRBJ1-4; D unresolved. The V end lost 5 bases, the J end lost 2 bases, and 12 bases lay between the germline ends. Germline V gene lookup returns CDR1 SEHNR and CDR2 FQNEAQ (reference sequence). This CDR3 region has 15 residues. CDR3 DNA: TGTGCCAGCAGCCCGCCGGAGAGGACTAATGAAAAACTGTTTTTT. Translating it yields CASSPPERTNEKLFF.

The chain employs TRBV2 and TRBJ2-1; no clear D gene. The CDR3 contains 17 residues. Germline assignment: CDR1 SNHLY and CDR2 FYNNEI. Deletions cut 2 bases from V and 0 bases from J, with 14 bases between. The CDR3 DNA follows: TGTGCCAGCAGTGAATATTGGGTGTGGAGCTCCTACAATGAGCAGTTCTTC. It yields the protein CASSEYWVWSSYNEQFF.

The CDR3 region is CASSLSGGYNEQFF. DNA for the CDR3: TGTGCCAGTAGCCTTAGCGGGGGTTACAATGAGCAGTTCTTC. The chain joins TRBV19 to TRBJ2-1, with 9 bases that match TRBD2. Losses at the gene ends were 6 bases for V and 4 bases for J; bases not matched to a gene: 4. The CDR3 totals 14 residues. The germline V gene encodes CDR1 LNHDA and CDR2 SQIVND (reference sequence).

The chain links TRBV13 to TRBJ2-3; 8 nucleotides line up with TRBD1. The germline gives CDR1 PRHDT, CDR2 FYEKMQ (reference sequence). The CDR3 sequence is 15 residues long. Germline trimming cut 3 bases from V and 4 bases from J; bases unmatched to any gene: 6. CDR3 DNA: TGTGCCAGCAGCTTCTTCGGACAGGGCGCAGATACGCAGTATTTT. Protein: CASSFFGQGADTQYF.